These 21 T cell receptor beta chains share one sample of origin, sequenced in a study of OX40 agonist ivuxolimab in advanced cancers. TCRdb's copy holds only in-frame clones and misses some; the assay was immunoSEQ multiplex PCR. The repertoire includes over 65,000 clones, 70% to 85% of them detected once, and about 0.4% sits in the top ten. The sequenced sample was CD4+ or CD8+ T cells sorted from blood, obtained in a trial of the OX40 agonist ivuxolimab. The receptors derive from an adult with an advanced solid tumor such as melanoma, head and neck, liver or kidney cancer.

The chain is built from TRBV7-3 and TRBJ2-3, with 9 bases aligning to TRBD2. After removal of 5 bases from V and 5 bases from J, the junction contained 8 bases not matched to a gene. The CDR3 is made up of 15 amino acids. The germline V gene encodes CDR1 SGHTA and CDR2 FQGTGA. The CDR3 DNA reads as TGTGCCAGCAGCCCCATGGGACTAGCAATAGATACGCAGTATTTT. This gives the protein CASSPMGLAIDTQYF.

The CDR3 sequence is CASSAHNEQFF. In DNA, the CDR3 is TGTGCCAGCAGTGCCCATAATGAGCAGTTCTTC. V is TRBV6-1 and J is TRBJ2-1; D unclear. V lost 4 bases and J 7 bases, leaving 5 bases between the germline ends. The CDR3 length is 11 residues. CDR1 MNHNS and CDR2 SASEGT come from the germline V gene.

The V gene is TRBV6-5, the J gene TRBJ2-3; 7 nucleotides match TRBD1. Germline CDR1 and CDR2: MNHEY and SVGAGI. This CDR3 is 15 amino acids long. V trimming: 6 bases; J trimming: 4 bases; junction bases outside the gene matches: 10. Written as DNA, the CDR3 is TGTGCCAGCAGCCCACCTACAGGGGATCCAGATACGCAGTATTTT. It codes for CASSPPTGDPDTQYF.

J is TRBJ1-5 and V is TRBV19; perhaps TRBD1 as D (6 bases). Trimming stripped 7 bases from V and 9 bases from J, with 22 bases between. The CDR3 extends over 15 amino acids. Germline V gene lookup returns CDR1 LNHDA and CDR2 SQIVND (reference sequence). Written as DNA, the CDR3 is TGTGCCAGTACCCCCCAGGAGCAGGGGTATTGGCCCCAGCATTTT. This gives the protein CASTPQEQGYWPQHF.

The chain combines TRBV5-4 with TRBJ2-5, with D tentatively TRBD2 (5 bases). V gave up 0 bases and J gave up 3 bases, with 12 bases separating them. CDR3 size: 15 residues. The germline gives CDR1 SGHNT, CDR2 YYREEE (reference sequence). The CDR3 spells CASSLGGFGEETQYF. CDR3 in DNA: TGTGCCAGCAGCTTGGGGGGTTTCGGGGAAGAGACCCAGTACTTC.

This chain joins TRBV18 and TRBJ1-2; TRBD1 aligns across 9 bases. Germline-derived CDR1 and CDR2 are KGHSH and LQKENI. Losses at the gene ends were 2 bases for V and 2 bases for J; bases not matched to a gene: 3. The CDR3 contains 15 residues. This chain's CDR3 is CASSPAGQGNYGYTF. The CDR3 DNA reads TGTGCCAGCTCACCAGCAGGACAGGGGAACTATGGCTACACCTTC.

The gene calls are TRBV5-1 and TRBJ1-1, with no clear D. Deletions cut 0 bases from V and 1 base from J, with 7 bases between. Germline values: CDR1 SGHRS, CDR2 YFSETQ. The CDR3 sequence is 14 residues long. The chain's CDR3 is CASSLAVGNTEAFF. DNA for the CDR3: TGCGCCAGCAGCTTGGCGGTTGGGAACACTGAAGCTTTCTTT.

The chain has TRBV28 and TRBJ2-5, with D possibly matching TRBD2 (6 bases). The J call could be wrong; TRBJ2-7 is a better fit for the DNA end. This CDR3 comprises 13 residues. Germline V lookup: CDR1 MDHEN, CDR2 SYDVKM. CDR3 DNA: TGTGCCAGCAGTGCGGGACCCTCCTACGAGCAGTACTTC. This sequence encodes CASSAGPSYEQYF.

The chain has TRBV11-2 and TRBJ1-1, with 8 positions matching TRBD1. The trim removed 5 bases at V and 6 bases at J, leaving 8 bases unmatched. The germline V gene has CDR1 SGHAT and CDR2 FQNNGV. This CDR3 is 14 amino acids long. The CDR3 region has the DNA TGTGCCAGCAGCACTCTGACAGGGGACGCTGAAGCTTTCTTT. Its translation: CASSTLTGDAEAFF.

V gene TRBV18 combines with J gene TRBJ1-5, with D unresolved. The germline V gene encodes CDR1 KGHSH and CDR2 LQKENI. The CDR3 loop spans 16 amino acids. Trimming pared 3 bases from V and 2 bases from J, leaving 14 bases between. CDR3 protein: CASSPTDGLGNQPQHF. The CDR3 DNA follows: TGTGCCAGCTCACCTACGGACGGCCTGGGCAATCAGCCCCAGCATTTT.

The rearrangement links TRBV30 to TRBJ1-5; 8 bases align to TRBD1. Looked up from germline, CDR1 is GTSNPN and CDR2 is SVGIG (reference sequence). The CDR3 runs 13 residues. V lost 3 bases and J lost 5; bases outside the gene matches: 3. The CDR3: CAWSTGGDQPQHF. Written as DNA, the CDR3 is TGTGCCTGGAGCACAGGGGGAGATCAGCCCCAGCATTTT.

The genes are TRBV10-3 and TRBJ2-7; TRBD1 is a possible D gene (7 bases). Trimming shortened V by 4 bases and J by 6 bases, and 13 bases separated the two germline ends. CDR3 size: 13 residues. In germline, CDR1 is ENHRY, CDR2 SYGVKD. CDR3 in DNA: TGTGCCATCAGTGTGCGGCAGGGGGGCGAGCAGTACGTC. Translating it yields CAISVRQGGEQYV.

The chain combines TRBV5-1 with TRBJ2-7; D possibly matches TRBD1 or TRBD2 (5 bases each). CDR1 SGHRS and CDR2 YFSETQ come from the germline V gene. The length of the CDR3 is 16 residues. Trimming took off 4 bases at V and 4 bases at J, with 21 bases between the two ends. The CDR3 bases are TGCGCCAGCAGCCCGGGGCCCGGGCAATCTTCTTACGAGCAGTACGTC. It yields the protein CASSPGPGQSSYEQYV.

The chain couples TRBV7-6 to TRBJ2-1; no clear D. Per germline, CDR1 SGHVS and CDR2 FNYEAQ. This CDR3 region has 12 residues. Trimming shortened V by 1 base and J by 6 bases, and 4 bases separated the two germline ends. CDR3 nucleotides: TGTGCCAGCAGCTTAGTTGGCAATGAGCAGTTCTTC. Residues: CASSLVGNEQFF. The full variable domain, completed using reference TRBV7-6 and TRBJ2-1, is GAGVSQSPRYKVTKRGQDVALRCDPISGHVSLYWYRQALGQGPEFLTYFNYEAQQDKSGLPNDRFSAERPEGSISTLTIQRTEQRDSAMYRCASSLVGNEQFFGPGTRLTVL.

This sequence joins TRBV18 and TRBJ2-5; no clear D gene. Trimming left V 0 bases short and J 4 bases short, with 9 bases between. The CDR3 contains 14 residues. Germline CDR1 KGHSH, CDR2 LQKENI. The CDR3 here is CASSPPHGSETQYF. As DNA, the CDR3 is TGTGCCAGCTCACCACCTCATGGGTCAGAGACCCAGTACTTC.

The genes are TRBV2 and TRBJ1-4; D ambiguous. V lost 1 base and J 11 bases, leaving 14 bases between the germline ends. Germline CDR1 is SNHLY and CDR2 is FYNNEI. This CDR3 comprises 14 residues. Written as DNA, the CDR3 is TGTGCCAGCAGTGAAGGAGGGCAGAAATCGAAACTGTTTTTT. Its protein product is CASSEGGQKSKLFF. Full variable domain (rest looked up from reference TRBV2 and TRBJ1-4): EPEVTQTPSHQVTQMGQEVILRCVPISNHLYFYWYRQILGQKVEFLVSFYNNEISEKSEIFDDQFSVERPDGSNFTLKIRSTKLEDSAMYFCASSEGGQKSKLFFGSGTQLSVL.

The rearrangement joins TRBV5-5 to TRBJ2-1; D is perhaps TRBD2 (6 bases). This CDR3 comprises 17 residues. Germline V CDR1 and CDR2: SGHKS, YYEKEE (reference sequence). Deletions cut 0 bases from V and 7 bases from J, with 20 bases between. The CDR3 DNA is TGTGCCAGCAGCTTGGGGGCCTCGGGAGCGGCTCGAAATGAGCAGTTCTTC. This sequence encodes CASSLGASGAARNEQFF. The variable domain in full, with the rest retrieved from reference TRBV5-5 and TRBJ2-1, is DAGVTQSPTHLIKTRGQQVTLRCSPISGHKSVSWYQQVLGQGPQFIFQYYEKEERGRGNFPDRFSARQFPNYSSELNVNALLLGDSALYLCASSLGASGAARNEQFFGPGTRLTVL.

The rearrangement joins TRBV19 to TRBJ2-1; 9 bases fit TRBD1. The germline gives CDR1 LNHDA, CDR2 SQIVND (reference sequence). J was trimmed by 0 bases and V by 9 bases; bases with no gene match: 3. The CDR3 covers 14 residues. As DNA, the CDR3 is TGTGCCAGCAGGACAGGGGCCTCCTACAATGAGCAGTTCTTC. Encoded protein: CASRTGASYNEQFF.

The V gene is TRBV28, the J gene TRBJ2-3, with 11 positions matching TRBD1. This CDR3 has 14 residues. Germline V gene data show CDR1 as MDHEN and CDR2 as SYDVKM. The ends lost 7 bases at V and 2 bases at J; junction bases unmatched: 2. CDR3 sequence reads: CASTDRGLTDTQYF. In DNA, the CDR3 is TGTGCCAGCACGGACAGGGGGCTCACAGATACGCAGTATTTT.

The chain joins TRBV28 to TRBJ1-3, with D unresolved. The CDR3 covers 17 residues. CDR1 and CDR2 from the germline V gene are MDHEN and SYDVKM. V dropped 4 bases and J dropped 4 bases, with 20 bases sitting between them. The CDR3 DNA sequence: TGTGCCAGCAGTTCGCGCACAGCAAGAGATTTGGGAAACACCATATATTTT. Translated: CASSSRTARDLGNTIYF. Drawing the rest from reference TRBV28 and TRBJ1-3, the complete variable domain is DVKVTQSSRYLVKRTGEKVFLECVQDMDHENMFWYRQDPGLGLRLIYFSYDVKMKEKGDIPEGYSVSREKKERFSLILESASTNQTSMYLCASSSRTARDLGNTIYFGEGSWLTVV.

CDR3 amino acids: CASSLAGFNYGYTF. The DNA of the CDR3 is TGTGCCAGCAGCCTTGCAGGGTTTAACTATGGCTACACCTTC. The chain is built from TRBV7-8 and TRBJ1-2; possible D gene TRBD1, 5 bases. The CDR3 totals 14 residues. V was cut by 5 bases and J by 1 base, with 11 bases left in between. Germline CDR1 and CDR2: SGHVS and FQNEAQ.